The entry below gives a single TCR beta chain sequence along with its context. The antigen is not known. The data were taken from a study of cytomegalovirus exposure and HLA in healthy donors. On the study more broadly: Genotyping of 430 or so donors showed that 80% to 85% belonged to the Caucasian-associated ancestry cluster. General study findings and limits: In an earlier analysis, in 620 or so donors, most V segments appeared productive either ~87% or ~30% of the time. Other equally common chains were less clonally expanded than HLA-associated TCR beta chains, a later analysis showed.

Researchers ran the PCR with 60 Vbeta and 13 Jbeta primers. Measured with immunoSEQ multiplex PCR; TCRdb has only the in-frame clones, and not every one. The sample yields about 120,000 clones, roughly 83% seen once. This CDR3 has 14 amino acids. Germline CDR1 reads KGHSH; CDR2 reads LQKENI. V was cut by 3 bases and J by 9 bases, with 17 bases left in between. The receptor's source is a man aged 18 to 30 in good health and CMV-seronegative. The chain has TRBV18 and TRBJ1-1; D remains ambiguous. The material sequenced was PBMCs. For the CDR3, the DNA is TGTGCCAGCTCACCGGTCGGAGTAGAGGCGAAAGCTTTCTTT. Its protein product is CASSPVGVEAKAFF.